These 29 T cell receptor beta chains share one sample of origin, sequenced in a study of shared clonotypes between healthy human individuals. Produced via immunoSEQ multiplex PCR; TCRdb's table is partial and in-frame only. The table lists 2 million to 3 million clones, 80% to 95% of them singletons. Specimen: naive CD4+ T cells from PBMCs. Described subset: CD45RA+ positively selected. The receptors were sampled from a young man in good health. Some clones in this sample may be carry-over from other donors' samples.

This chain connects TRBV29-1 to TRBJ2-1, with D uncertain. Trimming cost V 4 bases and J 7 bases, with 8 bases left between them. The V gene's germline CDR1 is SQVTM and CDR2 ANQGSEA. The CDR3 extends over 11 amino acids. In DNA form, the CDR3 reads TGCAGCGTTGGAGTTTGGAATGAGCAGTTCTTC. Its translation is CSVGVWNEQFF.

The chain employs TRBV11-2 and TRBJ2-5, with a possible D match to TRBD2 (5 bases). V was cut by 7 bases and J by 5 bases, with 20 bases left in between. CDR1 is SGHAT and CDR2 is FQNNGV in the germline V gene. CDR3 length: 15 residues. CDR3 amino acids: CASTPLGFTGETQYF. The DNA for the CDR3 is TGTGCCAGCACCCCCCTCGGGTTTACGGGGGAGACCCAGTACTTC.

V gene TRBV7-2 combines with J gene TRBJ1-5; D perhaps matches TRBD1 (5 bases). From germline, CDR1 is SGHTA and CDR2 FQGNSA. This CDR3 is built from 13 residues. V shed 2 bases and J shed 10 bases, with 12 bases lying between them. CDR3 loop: CASSLSGSLPQHF. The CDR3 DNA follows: TGTGCCAGCAGCTTATCAGGGTCCCTTCCCCAGCATTTT.

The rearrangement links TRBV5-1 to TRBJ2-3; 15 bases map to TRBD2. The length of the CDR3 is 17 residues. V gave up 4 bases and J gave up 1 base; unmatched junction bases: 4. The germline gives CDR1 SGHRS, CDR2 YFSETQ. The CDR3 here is CASSRGLAGGGTDTQYF. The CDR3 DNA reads TGCGCCAGCAGCCGGGGACTAGCGGGAGGCGGCACAGATACGCAGTATTTT.

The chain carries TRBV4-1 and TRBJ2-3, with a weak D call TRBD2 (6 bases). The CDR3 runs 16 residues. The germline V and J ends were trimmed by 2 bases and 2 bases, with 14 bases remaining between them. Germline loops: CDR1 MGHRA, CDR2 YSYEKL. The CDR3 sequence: CASSQRGRLDTDTQYF. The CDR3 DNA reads TGCGCCAGCAGCCAACGAGGGAGGTTGGACACAGATACGCAGTATTTT.

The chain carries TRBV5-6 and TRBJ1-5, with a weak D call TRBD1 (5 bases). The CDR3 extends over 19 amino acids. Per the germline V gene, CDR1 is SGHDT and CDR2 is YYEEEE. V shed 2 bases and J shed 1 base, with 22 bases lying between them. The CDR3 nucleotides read TGTGCCAGCAGCTTAGGACGGTGGGGGACCCCTTTAAGCAATCAGCCCCAGCATTTT. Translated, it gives CASSLGRWGTPLSNQPQHF.

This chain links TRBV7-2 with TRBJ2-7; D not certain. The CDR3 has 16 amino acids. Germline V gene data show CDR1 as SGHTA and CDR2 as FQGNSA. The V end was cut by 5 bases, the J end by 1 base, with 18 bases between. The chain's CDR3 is CASSRPPDGLSYEQYF. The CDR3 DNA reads TGTGCCAGCAGCCGACCTCCCGACGGATTATCCTACGAGCAGTACTTC.

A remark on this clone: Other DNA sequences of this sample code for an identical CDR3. The CDR3 protein is CASSLGPRLNTEAFF. The CDR3 bases are TGTGCCAGCAGTTTAGGTCCCAGGCTGAACACTGAAGCTTTCTTT. The chain combines TRBV28 with TRBJ1-1; D not resolved. The CDR3 spans 15 residues. Trimming removed 2 bases at V and 0 bases at J, with 10 bases between. Per the germline V gene, CDR1 is MDHEN and CDR2 is SYDVKM.

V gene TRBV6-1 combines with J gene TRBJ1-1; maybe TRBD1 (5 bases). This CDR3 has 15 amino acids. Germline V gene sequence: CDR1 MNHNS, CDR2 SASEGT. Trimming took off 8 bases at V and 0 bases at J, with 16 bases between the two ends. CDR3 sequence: CASDKEWGLNTEAFF. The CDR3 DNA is TGTGCCAGCGATAAAGAGTGGGGCTTGAACACTGAAGCTTTCTTT.

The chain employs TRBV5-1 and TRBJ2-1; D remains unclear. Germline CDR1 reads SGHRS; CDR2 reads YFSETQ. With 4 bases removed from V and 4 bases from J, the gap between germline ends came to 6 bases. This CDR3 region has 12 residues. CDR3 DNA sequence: TGCGCCAGCAGCGATAGATACAATGAGCAGTTCTTC. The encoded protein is CASSDRYNEQFF.

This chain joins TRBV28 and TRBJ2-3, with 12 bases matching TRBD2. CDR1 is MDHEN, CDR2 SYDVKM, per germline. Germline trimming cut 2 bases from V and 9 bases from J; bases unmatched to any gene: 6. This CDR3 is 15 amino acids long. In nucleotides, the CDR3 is TGTGCCAGCAGTTTAAAGTCTAGCGGGAGGGAAACGCAGTATTTT. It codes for CASSLKSSGRETQYF.

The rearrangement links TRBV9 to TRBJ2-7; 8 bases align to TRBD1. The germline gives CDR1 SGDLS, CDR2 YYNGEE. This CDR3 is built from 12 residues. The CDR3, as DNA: TGTCTCCGGGACAGGATTTCCTACGAGCAGTACTTC. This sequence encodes CLRDRISYEQYF.

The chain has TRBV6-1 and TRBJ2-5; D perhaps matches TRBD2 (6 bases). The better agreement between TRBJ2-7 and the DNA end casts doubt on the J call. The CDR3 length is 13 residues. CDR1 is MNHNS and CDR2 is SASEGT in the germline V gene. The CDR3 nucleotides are TGTGCCAGCAGTGAAGCGAGGGAGGACGAGCAGTACTTC. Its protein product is CASSEAREDEQYF.

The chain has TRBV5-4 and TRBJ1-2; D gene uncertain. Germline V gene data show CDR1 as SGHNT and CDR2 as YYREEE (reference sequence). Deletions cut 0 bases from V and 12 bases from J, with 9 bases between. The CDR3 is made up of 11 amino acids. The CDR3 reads CASSLGQKNTF. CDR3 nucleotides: TGTGCCAGCAGCTTGGGGCAGAAGAACACCTTC. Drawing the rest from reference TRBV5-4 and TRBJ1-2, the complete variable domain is ETGVTQSPTHLIKTRGQQVTLRCSSQSGHNTVSWYQQALGQGPQFIFQYYREEENGRGNFPPRFSGLQFPNYSSELNVNALELDDSALYLCASSLGQKNTFGSGTRLTVV.

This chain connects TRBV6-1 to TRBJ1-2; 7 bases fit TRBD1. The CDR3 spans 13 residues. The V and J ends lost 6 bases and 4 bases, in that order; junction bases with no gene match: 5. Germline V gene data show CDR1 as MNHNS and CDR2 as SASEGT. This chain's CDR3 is CASSETGFYGYTF. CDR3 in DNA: TGTGCCAGCAGCGAGACAGGGTTCTATGGCTACACCTTC.

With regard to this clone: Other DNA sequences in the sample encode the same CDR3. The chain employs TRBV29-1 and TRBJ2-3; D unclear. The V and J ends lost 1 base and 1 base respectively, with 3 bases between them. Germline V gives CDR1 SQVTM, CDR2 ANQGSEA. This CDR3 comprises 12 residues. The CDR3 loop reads CSVEGGTDTQYF. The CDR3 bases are TGCAGCGTTGAAGGCGGCACAGATACGCAGTATTTT.

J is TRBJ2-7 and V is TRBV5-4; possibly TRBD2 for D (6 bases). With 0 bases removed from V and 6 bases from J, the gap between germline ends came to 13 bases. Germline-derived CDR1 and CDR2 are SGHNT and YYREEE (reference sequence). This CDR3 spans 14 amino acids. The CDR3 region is CASSLVEGMGEQYF. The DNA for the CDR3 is TGTGCCAGCAGCTTGGTGGAGGGGATGGGCGAGCAGTACTTC.

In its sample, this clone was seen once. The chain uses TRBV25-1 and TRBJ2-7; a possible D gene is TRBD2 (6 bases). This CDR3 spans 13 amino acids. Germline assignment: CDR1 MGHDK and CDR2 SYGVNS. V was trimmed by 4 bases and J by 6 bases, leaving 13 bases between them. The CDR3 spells CASSGLGGGEQYF. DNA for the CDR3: TGTGCCAGCAGTGGTTTGGGGGGTGGCGAGCAGTACTTC.

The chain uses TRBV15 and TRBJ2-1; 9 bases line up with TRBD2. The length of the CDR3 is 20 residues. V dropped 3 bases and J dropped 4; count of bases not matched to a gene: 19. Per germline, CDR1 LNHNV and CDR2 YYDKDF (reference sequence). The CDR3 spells CATSRLADTVRLAGYNEQFF. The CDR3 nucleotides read TGTGCCACCAGCAGGCTAGCGGACACTGTTCGGCTAGCGGGGTACAATGAGCAGTTCTTC.

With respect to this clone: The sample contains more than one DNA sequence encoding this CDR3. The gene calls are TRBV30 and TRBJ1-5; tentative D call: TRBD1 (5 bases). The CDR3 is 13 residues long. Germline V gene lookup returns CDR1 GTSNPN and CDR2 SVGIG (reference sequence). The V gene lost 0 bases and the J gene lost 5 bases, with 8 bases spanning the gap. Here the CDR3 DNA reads TGTGCCTGGAGTGTCCAGGGAGATCAGCCCCAGCATTTT. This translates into CAWSVQGDQPQHF.

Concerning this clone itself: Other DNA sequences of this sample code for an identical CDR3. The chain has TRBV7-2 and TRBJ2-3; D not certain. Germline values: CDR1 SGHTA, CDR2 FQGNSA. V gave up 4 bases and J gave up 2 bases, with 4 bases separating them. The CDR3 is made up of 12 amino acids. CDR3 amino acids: CASSSNTDTQYF. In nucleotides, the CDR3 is TGTGCCAGCAGCTCAAACACAGATACGCAGTATTTT.

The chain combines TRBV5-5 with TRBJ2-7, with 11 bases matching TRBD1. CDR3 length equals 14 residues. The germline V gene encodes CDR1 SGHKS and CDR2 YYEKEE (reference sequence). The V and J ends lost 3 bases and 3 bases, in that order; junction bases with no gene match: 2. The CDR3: CASSWDRGGYEQYF. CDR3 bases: TGTGCCAGCAGCTGGGACAGGGGGGGCTACGAGCAGTACTTC.

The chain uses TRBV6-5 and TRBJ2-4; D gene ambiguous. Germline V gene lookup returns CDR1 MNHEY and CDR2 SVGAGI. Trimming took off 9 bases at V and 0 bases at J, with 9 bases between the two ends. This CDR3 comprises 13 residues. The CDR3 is CASSRLAKNIQYF. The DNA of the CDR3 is TGTGCCAGTTCCAGGTTAGCCAAAAACATTCAGTACTTC.

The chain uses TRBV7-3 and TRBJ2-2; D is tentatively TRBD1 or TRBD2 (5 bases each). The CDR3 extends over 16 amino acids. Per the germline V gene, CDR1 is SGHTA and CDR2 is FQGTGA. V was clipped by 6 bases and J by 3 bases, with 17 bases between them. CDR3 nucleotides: TGTGCCAGCAGGCGTAGCCGGGACGGGTACACCGGGGAGCTGTTTTTT. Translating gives CASRRSRDGYTGELFF.

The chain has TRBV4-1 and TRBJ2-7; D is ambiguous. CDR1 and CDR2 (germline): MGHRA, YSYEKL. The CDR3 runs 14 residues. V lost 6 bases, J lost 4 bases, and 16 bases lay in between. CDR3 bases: TGCGCCAGCAGAGCGACGATATCCGAATACGAGCAGTACTTC. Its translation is CASRATISEYEQYF.

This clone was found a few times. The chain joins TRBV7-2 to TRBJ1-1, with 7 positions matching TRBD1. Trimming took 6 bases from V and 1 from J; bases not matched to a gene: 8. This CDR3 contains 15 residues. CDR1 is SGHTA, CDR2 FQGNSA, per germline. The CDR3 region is CASRFSGTANTEAFF. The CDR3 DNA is TGTGCCAGCAGGTTCAGCGGGACAGCGAACACTGAAGCTTTCTTT.

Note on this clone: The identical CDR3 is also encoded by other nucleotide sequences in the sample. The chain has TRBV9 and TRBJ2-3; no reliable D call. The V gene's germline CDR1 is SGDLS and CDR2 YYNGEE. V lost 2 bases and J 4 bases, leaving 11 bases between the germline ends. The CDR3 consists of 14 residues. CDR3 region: CASSVGYGSDTQYF. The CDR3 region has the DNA TGTGCCAGCAGCGTCGGCTACGGGTCAGATACGCAGTATTTT.

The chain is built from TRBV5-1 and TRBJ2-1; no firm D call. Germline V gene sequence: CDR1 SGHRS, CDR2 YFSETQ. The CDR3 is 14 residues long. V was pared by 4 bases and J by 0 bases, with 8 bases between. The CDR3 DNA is TGCGCCAGCAGCGAGGCCTTCTCCTACAATGAGCAGTTCTTC. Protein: CASSEAFSYNEQFF.

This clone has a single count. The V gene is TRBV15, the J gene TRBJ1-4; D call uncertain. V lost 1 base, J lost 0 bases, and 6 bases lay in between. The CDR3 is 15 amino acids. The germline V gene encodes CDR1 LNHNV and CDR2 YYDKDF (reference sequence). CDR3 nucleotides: TGTGCCACCAGCAGAGGATTCACAACTAATGAAAAACTGTTTTTT. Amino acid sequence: CATSRGFTTNEKLFF. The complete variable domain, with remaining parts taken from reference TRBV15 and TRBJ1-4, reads DAMVIQNPRYQVTQFGKPVTLSCSQTLNHNVMYWYQQKSSQAPKLLFHYYDKDFNNEADTPDNFQSRRPNTSFCFLDIRSPGLGDTAMYLCATSRGFTTNEKLFFGSGTQLSVL.